A single sample gave rise to the 21 T cell receptor beta chains below, sequenced in a study of blood T cell repertoires in COVID-19. Method: immunoSEQ multiplex PCR; TCRdb's copy keeps in-frame clones and lacks some. Seen here are under 150,000 clones, 85% to 90% observed once, and the top ten hold 4.6%. What was sequenced was peripheral blood. All receptors derive from a woman aged 50 to 65 with acute or convalescent COVID-19.

Concerning this clone itself: The same CDR3 arises from other DNA sequences in this sample as well. The chain employs TRBV25-1 and TRBJ1-2; 9 nucleotides line up with TRBD1. Per the germline V gene, CDR1 is MGHDK and CDR2 is SYGVNS. The CDR3 has 15 residues. V lost 4 bases to trimming and J lost 0 bases; unmatched junction nucleotides: 3. The chain's CDR3 is CASSGRDRANYGYTF. Here the CDR3 DNA reads TGTGCCAGCAGTGGACGGGACAGGGCTAACTATGGCTACACCTTC.

The V gene is TRBV6-5, the J gene TRBJ2-7; maybe TRBD2 (6 bases). CDR3 size: 14 residues. Germline lookup yields CDR1 MNHEY and CDR2 SVGAGI. The V and J ends lost 0 bases and 2 bases respectively, with 8 bases between them. The CDR3 nucleotides read TGTGCCAGCAGTTACTCAACTAGCCCCTACGAGCAGTACTTC. This codes for CASSYSTSPYEQYF.

This sequence joins TRBV19 and TRBJ1-1; weak D call: TRBD1 (6 bases). The CDR3 contains 16 residues. The germline gives CDR1 LNHDA, CDR2 SQIVND (reference sequence). Deletions cut 5 bases from V and 5 bases from J, with 21 bases between. CDR3 nucleotides: TGTGCCAGTAGTGGTGGGACACGGGTTTTAGGGACTGAAGCTTTCTTT. It codes for CASSGGTRVLGTEAFF.

The rearrangement uses TRBV7-8 and TRBJ1-5; TRBD1 aligns across 7 bases. V dropped 5 bases and J dropped 4; count of bases not matched to a gene: 11. The germline V gene encodes CDR1 SGHVS and CDR2 FQNEAQ. The CDR3 contains 16 residues. Here the CDR3 DNA reads TGTGCCAGCAGCCCTCAGGACAGGCCTTCTAATCAGCCCCAGCATTTT. Amino acid sequence: CASSPQDRPSNQPQHF. Complete variable domain (other parts from reference TRBV7-8 and TRBJ1-5): GAGVSQSPRYKVAKRGQDVALRCDPISGHVSLFWYQQALGQGPEFLTYFQNEAQLDKSGLPSDRFFAERPEGSVSTLKIQRTQQEDSAVYLCASSPQDRPSNQPQHFGDGTRLSIL.

J is TRBJ2-1 and V is TRBV5-1; the match to TRBD1 covers 9 bases. Unmatched junction bases numbered 11, after V lost 1 base and J lost 0 bases. CDR1 is SGHRS and CDR2 is YFSETQ in the germline V gene. CDR3 length: 19 residues. CDR3 DNA: TGCGCCAGCAGCTTGAGGTGGGGGACAGGGAAGGGCTCCTACAATGAGCAGTTCTTC. Translating it yields CASSLRWGTGKGSYNEQFF.

This clone was counted a single time. The chain combines TRBV5-6 with TRBJ1-6; D may be TRBD1 (6 bases). CDR3 size: 16 residues. In germline, CDR1 is SGHDT, CDR2 YYEEEE. V shed 4 bases and J shed 9 bases, with 20 bases lying between them. DNA of the CDR3: TGTGCCAGCAGCCACGCTTCAGGGGTTCGGGTTTCACCCCTCCACTTT. It encodes CASSHASGVRVSPLHF.

The gene calls are TRBV5-1 and TRBJ1-4; 7 bases line up with TRBD1. Germline V gene data show CDR1 as SGHRS and CDR2 as YFSETQ. The CDR3 is 14 residues long. V shed 6 bases and J 7 bases; nucleotides not matched to a gene: 9. CDR3 residues: CASTLDRAGEKLFF. In DNA, the CDR3 is TGCGCCAGCACCTTAGACAGGGCTGGTGAAAAACTGTTTTTT.

The rearrangement links TRBV5-4 to TRBJ2-5, with D perhaps matching TRBD2 (6 bases). The CDR3 consists of 15 residues. V dropped 6 bases and J dropped 4 bases, with 19 bases sitting between them. The V gene's germline CDR1 is SGHNT and CDR2 YYREEE (reference sequence). CDR3 protein: CASNYPNGGLETQYF. CDR3 coding DNA: TGTGCCAGCAACTATCCCAATGGGGGGTTAGAGACCCAGTACTTC.

V and J are TRBV6-5 and TRBJ1-2; perhaps TRBD1 as D (6 bases). With 7 bases removed from V and 6 bases from J, the gap between germline ends came to 15 bases. This CDR3 region has 13 residues. The germline V gene encodes CDR1 MNHEY and CDR2 SVGAGI. CDR3 sequence (DNA): TGTGCCAGCATAGCAGGGGTTGTGAATGGCTACACCTTC. Its protein product is CASIAGVVNGYTF.

Written as DNA, the CDR3 is TGTGCCAGCAGCCCTGGACTAGCGCAGTACAATGAGCAGTTCTTC. Its translation: CASSPGLAQYNEQFF. This chain links TRBV4-2 with TRBJ2-1; 9 bases match TRBD2. Germline CDR1 LGHNA, CDR2 YNFKEQ. This CDR3 has 15 amino acids. Trimming took 4 bases from V and 4 from J; bases not matched to a gene: 5.

This clone was counted once. This chain uses TRBV7-3 with TRBJ2-1; maybe TRBD2 (6 bases). The germline CDR1 and CDR2 sequences are SGHTA and FQGTGA. This CDR3 comprises 13 residues. Trimming took off 2 bases at V and 16 bases at J, with 18 bases between the two ends. As DNA, the CDR3 is TGTGCCAGCAGCTTAGTAACCTGGGGGGAACGATTCTTC. Its translation is CASSLVTWGERFF.

The V call is TRBV18, the J call TRBJ2-7; D is perhaps TRBD1 (6 bases). The CDR3 is made up of 13 amino acids. Germline V gene sequence: CDR1 KGHSH, CDR2 LQKENI. Trimming left V 4 bases short and J 2 bases short, with 9 bases between. The CDR3 DNA is TGTGCCAGCTCACGGGACACAGCCTACGAGCAGTACTTC. Encoded protein: CASSRDTAYEQYF.

The chain couples TRBV5-1 to TRBJ1-3; D unclear. The CDR3 is 15 amino acids. V lost 2 bases and J lost 8, with 17 bases in between. The germline CDR1 and CDR2 sequences are SGHRS and YFSETQ. Here the CDR3 reads CASSLAPADSDTIYF. The CDR3 DNA reads as TGCGCCAGCAGCTTAGCGCCAGCGGATTCTGACACCATATATTTT.

This chain connects TRBV12-3 or TRBV12-4 to TRBJ2-1, with a tentative D call TRBD1 (6 bases). The CDR3 totals 12 residues. The V end was cut by 11 bases, the J end by 6 bases, with 14 bases between. CDR3 in DNA: TGTGCCGGGGGAAGGGGGTCCAATGAGCAGTTCTTC. Translated: CAGGRGSNEQFF.

The V call is TRBV5-8, the J call TRBJ2-7, with D possibly matching TRBD1 (6 bases). Trimming left V 6 bases short and J 5 bases short, with 15 bases between. CDR1 and CDR2 from the germline V gene are SGHTS and YDEGEE. The CDR3 contains 13 residues. In nucleotides, the CDR3 is TGTGCCAGCACCCCGACAGGCGTCCACGAGCAGTACTTC. Encoded protein: CASTPTGVHEQYF. Drawing the rest from reference TRBV5-8 and TRBJ2-7, the complete variable domain is EAGVTQSPTHLIKTRGQQATLRCSPISGHTSVYWYQQALGLGLQFLLWYDEGEERNRGNFPPRFSGRQFPNYSSELNVNALELEDSALYLCASTPTGVHEQYFGPGTRLTVT.

The chain carries TRBV15 and TRBJ1-1; 11 bases are a match to TRBD1. CDR3 length: 13 residues. V gave up 8 bases and J gave up 7 bases; unmatched junction bases: 6. Germline-derived CDR1 and CDR2 are LNHNV and YYDKDF (reference sequence). The CDR3 nucleotides read TGTGCCACCGCCCGGACAGGGGGCATTGAAGCTTTCTTT. Translating it yields CATARTGGIEAFF. The full variable domain, in which reference TRBV15 and TRBJ1-1 provide the parts outside the CDR3, is DAMVIQNPRYQVTQFGKPVTLSCSQTLNHNVMYWYQQKSSQAPKLLFHYYDKDFNNEADTPDNFQSRRPNTSFCFLDIRSPGLGDTAMYLCATARTGGIEAFFGQGTRLTVV.

The chain couples TRBV6-6 to TRBJ1-6, with D maybe TRBD1 (5 bases). With 5 bases removed from V and 9 bases from J, the gap between germline ends came to 23 bases. CDR3 length equals 17 residues. The V gene's germline CDR1 is MNHNY and CDR2 SVGAGI (reference sequence). The CDR3 bases are TGTGCCAGCAGTCTAATAACCCATGGGAGGGACGGTTCACCCCTCCACTTT. Translated, it gives CASSLITHGRDGSPLHF.

J is TRBJ1-6 and V is TRBV6-1, with D tentatively TRBD1 (5 bases). The CDR3 runs to 15 residues. Trimming left V 3 bases short and J 9 bases short, with 15 bases between. The germline gives CDR1 MNHNS, CDR2 SASEGT. This chain's CDR3 is CASSEGHGVGSPLHF. The DNA of the CDR3 is TGTGCCAGCAGTGAGGGGCATGGCGTGGGTTCACCCCTCCACTTT.

The chain employs TRBV30 and TRBJ1-5; possibly TRBD1 for D (5 bases). Between the trimmed V and J ends, which lost 0 bases and 0 bases, there was a span of 15 bases. Per the germline V gene, CDR1 is GTSNPN and CDR2 is SVGIG (reference sequence). This CDR3 is built from 17 residues. DNA for the CDR3: TGTGCCTGGAGTGTAGGGCAGGGAACCTATAGCAATCAGCCCCAGCATTTT. This codes for CAWSVGQGTYSNQPQHF.

The chain employs TRBV5-1 and TRBJ1-1; D not resolved. CDR1 is SGHRS, CDR2 YFSETQ, per germline. Trimming took off 4 bases at V and 0 bases at J, with 10 bases between the two ends. This CDR3 spans 14 amino acids. The CDR3, as DNA: TGCGCCAGCAGCGAGGAGTTCCTGAACACTGAAGCTTTCTTT. The encoded protein is CASSEEFLNTEAFF.

The chain joins TRBV4-3 to TRBJ2-1, with D hard to call. This CDR3 spans 16 amino acids. Germline loops: CDR1 LGHNA, CDR2 YSLEER. V was cut by 0 bases and J by 0 bases, with 9 bases left in between. CDR3 amino acids: CASSQDRLGSYNEQFF. The CDR3 DNA reads as TGCGCCAGCAGCCAAGATAGACTGGGCTCCTACAATGAGCAGTTCTTC.